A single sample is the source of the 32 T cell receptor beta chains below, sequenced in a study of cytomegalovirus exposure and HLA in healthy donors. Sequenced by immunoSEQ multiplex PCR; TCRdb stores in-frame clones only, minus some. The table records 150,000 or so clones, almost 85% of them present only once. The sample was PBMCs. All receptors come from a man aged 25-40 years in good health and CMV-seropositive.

The DNA for the CDR3 is TGCGCCAGCAGCCAATCCAGGGCTGACGAGCAGTACTTC. It yields the protein CASSQSRADEQYF. The chain recombines TRBV4-1 with TRBJ2-7, with D possibly being TRBD1 (5 bases). The CDR3 sequence is 13 residues long. V was cut by 2 bases and J by 5 bases, with 10 bases left in between. Germline CDR1 reads MGHRA; CDR2 reads YSYEKL.

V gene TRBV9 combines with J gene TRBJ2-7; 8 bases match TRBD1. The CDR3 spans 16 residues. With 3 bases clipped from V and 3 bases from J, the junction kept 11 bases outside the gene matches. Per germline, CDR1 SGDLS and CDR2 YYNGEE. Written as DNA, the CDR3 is TGTGCCAGCAGCGGAGGTTCAGGGGGCATCGTCTACGAGCAGTACTTC. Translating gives CASSGGSGGIVYEQYF.

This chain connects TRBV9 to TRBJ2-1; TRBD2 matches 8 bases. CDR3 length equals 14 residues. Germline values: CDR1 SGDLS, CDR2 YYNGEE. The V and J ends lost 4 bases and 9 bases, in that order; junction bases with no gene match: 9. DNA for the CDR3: TGTGCCAGCAGCCAACAAGCGGGAGTTGGTGAGCAGTTCTTC. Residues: CASSQQAGVGEQFF. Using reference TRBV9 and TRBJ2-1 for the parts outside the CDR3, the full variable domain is DSGVTQTPKHLITATGQRVTLRCSPRSGDLSVYWYQQSLDQGLQFLIQYYNGEERAKGNILERFSAQQFPDLHSELNLSSLELGDSALYFCASSQQAGVGEQFFGPGTRLTVL.

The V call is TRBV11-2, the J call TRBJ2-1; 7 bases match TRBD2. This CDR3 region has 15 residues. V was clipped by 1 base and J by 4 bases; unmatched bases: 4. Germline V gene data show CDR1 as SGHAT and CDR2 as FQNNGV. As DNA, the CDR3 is TGTGCCAGCAGCTTAGTGGGGGGAGGGTACAATGAGCAGTTCTTC. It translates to CASSLVGGGYNEQFF.

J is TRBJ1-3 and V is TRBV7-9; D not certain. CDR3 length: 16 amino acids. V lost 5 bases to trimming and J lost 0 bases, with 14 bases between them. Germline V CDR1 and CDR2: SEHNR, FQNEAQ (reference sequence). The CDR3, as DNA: TGTGCCAGCAGCCCGCCTAATACGGGCTCTGGAAACACCATATATTTT. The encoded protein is CASSPPNTGSGNTIYF.

The chain's CDR3 is CASSERQGWGYTF. The CDR3 DNA reads TGTGCCAGCAGCGAAAGACAGGGCTGGGGCTACACCTTC. V is TRBV9 and J is TRBJ1-2, with 7 bases fitting TRBD1. The V gene end was trimmed by 3 bases and the J gene end by 8 bases; junction bases not matched to a gene: 7. The germline CDR1 and CDR2 sequences are SGDLS and YYNGEE. The CDR3 spans 13 residues.

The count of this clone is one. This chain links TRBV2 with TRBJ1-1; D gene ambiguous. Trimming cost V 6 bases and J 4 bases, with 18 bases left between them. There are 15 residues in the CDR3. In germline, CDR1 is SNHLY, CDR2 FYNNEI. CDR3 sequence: CASSLYPGGGTEAFF. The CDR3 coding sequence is TGTGCCAGCAGCCTATACCCCGGAGGAGGCACTGAAGCTTTCTTT.

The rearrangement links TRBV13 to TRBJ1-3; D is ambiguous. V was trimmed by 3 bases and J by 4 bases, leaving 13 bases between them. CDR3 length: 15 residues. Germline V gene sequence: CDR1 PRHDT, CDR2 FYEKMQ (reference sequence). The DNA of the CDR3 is TGTGCCAGCAGCTTCCCCGCGCTTCGAGGAAACACCATATATTTT. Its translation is CASSFPALRGNTIYF.

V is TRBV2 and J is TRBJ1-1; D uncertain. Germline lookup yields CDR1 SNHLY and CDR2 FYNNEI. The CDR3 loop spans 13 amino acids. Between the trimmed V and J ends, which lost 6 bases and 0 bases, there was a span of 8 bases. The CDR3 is CASRETVNTEAFF. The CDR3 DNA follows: TGTGCCAGCAGGGAGACGGTGAACACTGAAGCTTTCTTT.

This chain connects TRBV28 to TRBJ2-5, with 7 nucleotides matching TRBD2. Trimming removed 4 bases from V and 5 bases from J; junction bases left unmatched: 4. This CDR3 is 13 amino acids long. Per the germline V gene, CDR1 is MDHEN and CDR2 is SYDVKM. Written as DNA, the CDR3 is TGTGCCAGCAGTTCCCTGGGGGGGGAGACCCAGTACTTC. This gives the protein CASSSLGGETQYF. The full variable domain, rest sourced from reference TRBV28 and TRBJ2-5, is DVKVTQSSRYLVKRTGEKVFLECVQDMDHENMFWYRQDPGLGLRLIYFSYDVKMKEKGDIPEGYSVSREKKERFSLILESASTNQTSMYLCASSSLGGETQYFGPGTRLLVL.

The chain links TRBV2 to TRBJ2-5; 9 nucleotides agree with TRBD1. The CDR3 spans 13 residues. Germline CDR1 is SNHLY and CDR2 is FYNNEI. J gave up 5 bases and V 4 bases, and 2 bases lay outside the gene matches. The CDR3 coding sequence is TGTGCCAGCAGTGTAGGACAGGGGGAGACCCAGTACTTC. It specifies CASSVGQGETQYF.

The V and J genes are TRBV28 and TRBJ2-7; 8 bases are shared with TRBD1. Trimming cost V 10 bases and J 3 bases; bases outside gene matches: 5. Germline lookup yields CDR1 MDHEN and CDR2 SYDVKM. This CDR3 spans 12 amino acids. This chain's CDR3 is CATETGDYEQYF. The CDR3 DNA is TGTGCCACCGAGACAGGGGACTACGAGCAGTACTTC.

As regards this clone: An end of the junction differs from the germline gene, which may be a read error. CDR3 loop: CASSLALEYNEQFF. In DNA form, the CDR3 reads TGTGCTAGCAGCTTAGCGTTGGAGTACAATGAGCAGTTCTTC. The gene calls are TRBV7-7 and TRBJ2-1, with a weak D call TRBD2 (5 bases). The CDR3 runs 14 residues. Per the germline V gene, CDR1 is SSHAT and CDR2 is FNYEAQ (reference sequence). The complete variable domain, with remaining parts taken from reference TRBV7-7 and TRBJ2-1, reads GAGVSQSPRYKVTKRGQDVTLRCDPISSHATLYWYQQALGQGPEFLTYFNYEAQPDKSGLPSDRFSAERPEGSISTLTIQRTEQRDSAMYRCASSLALEYNEQFFGPGTRLTVL.

The CDR3 region is CASNEERFEKLFF. The CDR3 DNA reads TGTGCCAGCAACGAGGAGAGGTTTGAAAAACTGTTTTTT. The genes are TRBV2 and TRBJ1-4; D unresolved. The CDR3 consists of 13 residues. Germline assignment: CDR1 SNHLY and CDR2 FYNNEI. V lost 7 bases and J 7 bases, leaving 13 bases between the germline ends.

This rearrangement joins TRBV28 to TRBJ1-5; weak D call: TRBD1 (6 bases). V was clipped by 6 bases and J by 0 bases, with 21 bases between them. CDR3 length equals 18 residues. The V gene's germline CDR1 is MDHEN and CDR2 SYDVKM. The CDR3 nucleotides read TGTGCCAGCAGCCCGACAAAGGGGGGAGGGTATAGCAATCAGCCCCAGCATTTT. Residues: CASSPTKGGGYSNQPQHF.

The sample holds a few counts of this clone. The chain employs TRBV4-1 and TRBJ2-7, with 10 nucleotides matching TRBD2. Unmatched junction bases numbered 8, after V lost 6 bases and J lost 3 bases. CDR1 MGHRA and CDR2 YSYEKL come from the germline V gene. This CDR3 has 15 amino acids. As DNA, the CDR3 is TGCGCCAGCAGGGATACTAGCGGGACCCTCTACGAGCAGTACTTC. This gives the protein CASRDTSGTLYEQYF.

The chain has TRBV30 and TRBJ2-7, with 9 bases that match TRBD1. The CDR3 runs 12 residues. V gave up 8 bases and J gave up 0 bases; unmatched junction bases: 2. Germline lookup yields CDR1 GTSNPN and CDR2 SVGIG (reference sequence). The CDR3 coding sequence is TGTGCCGGGGGACAGGGCTCCTACGAGCAGTACTTC. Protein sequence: CAGGQGSYEQYF.

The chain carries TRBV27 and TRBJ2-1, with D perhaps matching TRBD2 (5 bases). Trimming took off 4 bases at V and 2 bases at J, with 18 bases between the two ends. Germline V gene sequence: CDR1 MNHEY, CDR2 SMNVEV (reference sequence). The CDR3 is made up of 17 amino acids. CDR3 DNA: TGTGCCAGCAGTTCCTCGGCCGGGAACCGAGCCTACAATGAGCAGTTCTTC. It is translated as CASSSSAGNRAYNEQFF.

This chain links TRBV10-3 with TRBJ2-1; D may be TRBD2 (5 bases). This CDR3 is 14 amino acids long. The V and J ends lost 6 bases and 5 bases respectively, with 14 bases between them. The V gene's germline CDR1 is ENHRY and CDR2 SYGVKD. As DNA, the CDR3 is TGTGCCATCAGCCTGACGGGAACTAACAATGAGCAGTTCTTC. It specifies CAISLTGTNNEQFF.

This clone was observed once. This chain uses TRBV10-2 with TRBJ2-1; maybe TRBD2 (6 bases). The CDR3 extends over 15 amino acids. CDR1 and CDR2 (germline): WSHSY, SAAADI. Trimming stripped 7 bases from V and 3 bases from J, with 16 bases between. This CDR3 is CASKRGGTSYNEQFF. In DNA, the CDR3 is TGCGCCAGCAAAAGAGGCGGGACGAGCTACAATGAGCAGTTCTTC.

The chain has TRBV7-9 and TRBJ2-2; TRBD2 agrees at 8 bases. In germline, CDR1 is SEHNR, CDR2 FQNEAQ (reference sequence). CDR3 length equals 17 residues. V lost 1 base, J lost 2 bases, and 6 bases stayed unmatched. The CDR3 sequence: CASSLVGGRHNTGELFF. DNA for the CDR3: TGTGCCAGCAGCTTAGTCGGCGGGAGGCACAACACCGGGGAGCTGTTTTTT.

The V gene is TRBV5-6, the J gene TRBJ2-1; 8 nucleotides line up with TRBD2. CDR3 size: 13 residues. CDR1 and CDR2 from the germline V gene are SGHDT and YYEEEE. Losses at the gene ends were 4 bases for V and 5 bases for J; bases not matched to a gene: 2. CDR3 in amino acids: CASSPGLDNEQFF. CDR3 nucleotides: TGTGCCAGCAGCCCGGGACTAGACAATGAGCAGTTCTTC.

In DNA form, the CDR3 reads TGTGCCAGCAGTCGAGGACAGGGGAAAACCTACGAGCAGTACTTC. Its translation: CASSRGQGKTYEQYF. The chain combines TRBV5-6 with TRBJ2-7; TRBD1 matches at 9 bases. The CDR3 extends over 15 amino acids. Per the germline V gene, CDR1 is SGHDT and CDR2 is YYEEEE. V lost 5 bases, J lost 2 bases, and 8 bases stayed unmatched.

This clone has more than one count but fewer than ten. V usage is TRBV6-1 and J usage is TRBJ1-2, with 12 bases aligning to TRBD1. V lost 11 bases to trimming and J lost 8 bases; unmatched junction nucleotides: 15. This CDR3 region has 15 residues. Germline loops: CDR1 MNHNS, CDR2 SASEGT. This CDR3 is CASEGQGAVVGGYTF. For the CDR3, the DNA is TGTGCCTCCGAGGGACAGGGGGCTGTAGTCGGCGGCTACACCTTC.

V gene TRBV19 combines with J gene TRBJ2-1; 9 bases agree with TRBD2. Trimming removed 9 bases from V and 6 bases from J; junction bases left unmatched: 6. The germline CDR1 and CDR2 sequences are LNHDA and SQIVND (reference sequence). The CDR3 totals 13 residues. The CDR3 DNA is TGTGCCAGCCGGACTAGCGCCCTCAATGAGCAGTTCTTC. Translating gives CASRTSALNEQFF.

CDR3 loop: CASSSGVGVGVNEQFF. The DNA of the CDR3 is TGTGCCAGCAGCTCGGGGGTGGGGGTTGGGGTCAATGAGCAGTTCTTC. The chain combines TRBV5-4 with TRBJ2-1; D perhaps matches TRBD2 (6 bases). This CDR3 spans 16 amino acids. V lost 3 bases and J 6 bases, leaving 19 bases between the germline ends. Looked up from germline, CDR1 is SGHNT and CDR2 is YYREEE (reference sequence).

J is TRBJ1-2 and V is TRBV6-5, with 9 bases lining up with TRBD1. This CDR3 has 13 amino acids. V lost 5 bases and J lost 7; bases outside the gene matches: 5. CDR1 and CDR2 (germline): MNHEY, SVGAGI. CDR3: CASSKGQGLGYTF. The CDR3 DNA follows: TGTGCCAGCAGTAAAGGACAGGGGCTTGGCTACACCTTC.

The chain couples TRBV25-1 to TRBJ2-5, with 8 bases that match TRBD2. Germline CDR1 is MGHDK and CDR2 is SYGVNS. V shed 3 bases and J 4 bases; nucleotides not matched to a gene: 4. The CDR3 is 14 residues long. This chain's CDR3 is CASSDGGAGETQYF. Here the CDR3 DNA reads TGTGCCAGCAGTGACGGGGGGGCCGGAGAGACCCAGTACTTC.

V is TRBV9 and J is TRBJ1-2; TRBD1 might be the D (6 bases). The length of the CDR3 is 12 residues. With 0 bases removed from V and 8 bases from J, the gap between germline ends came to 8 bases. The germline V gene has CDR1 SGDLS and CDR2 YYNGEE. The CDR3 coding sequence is TGTGCCAGCAGCGTAGGGGGGCAGGGCTACACCTTC. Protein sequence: CASSVGGQGYTF.

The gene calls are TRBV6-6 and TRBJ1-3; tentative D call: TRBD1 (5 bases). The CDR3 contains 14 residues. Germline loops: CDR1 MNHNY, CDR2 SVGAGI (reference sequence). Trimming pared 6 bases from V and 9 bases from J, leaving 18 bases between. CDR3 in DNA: TGTGCCAGCAGCACCATAGGATCGGGGGGCACCATATATTTT. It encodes CASSTIGSGGTIYF.

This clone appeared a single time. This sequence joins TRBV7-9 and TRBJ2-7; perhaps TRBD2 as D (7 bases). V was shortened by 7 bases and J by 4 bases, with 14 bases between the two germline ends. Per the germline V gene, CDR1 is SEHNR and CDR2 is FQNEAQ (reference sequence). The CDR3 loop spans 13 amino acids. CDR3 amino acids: CASTGGATYEQYF. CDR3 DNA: TGTGCCAGCACGGGGGGCGCGACTTACGAGCAGTACTTC.

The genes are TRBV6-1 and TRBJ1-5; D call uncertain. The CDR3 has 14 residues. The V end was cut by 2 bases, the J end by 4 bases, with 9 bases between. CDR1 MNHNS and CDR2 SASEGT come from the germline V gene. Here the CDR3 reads CASSEPGLNQPQHF. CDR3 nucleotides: TGTGCCAGCAGTGAACCGGGATTGAATCAGCCCCAGCATTTT.